This T cell receptor (beta chain) derives from a study of regulatory T cells in long-lasting Graves disease. Relying on iRepertoire HTBI primers and Arm-PCR of CDR3 regions, the team built TCR beta libraries. TCRdb reanalysed the multiplex PCR reads using MiXCR and keeps one entry per CDR3 protein. In the table there are 560,000 or so distinct CDR3 sequences, approximately 16% of which are singletons. There are 13 residues in the CDR3. The ends were cut back, 5 bases at V and 5 bases at J, with 12 bases in the middle. The germline gives CDR1 MNHEY, CDR2 SMNVEV (reference sequence). Time point described: newly diagnosed GD, antithyroid drugs for less than 3 months. The TCR library was made from RNA extracted from PBMCs. These data were also filed under a second study, of T cells in Graves' hyperthyroidism and ophthalmopathy.

The chain is built from TRBV27 and TRBJ2-5; D gene uncertain. The TCR was taken from a man between 18 and 35 years old with Graves disease. The sample was peripheral blood mononuclear cells (PBMCs), taken at new diagnosis, from a patient treated with antithyroid drugs. The DNA of the CDR3 is TGTGCCAGCAGTCCGGCAGTTGAGGAGACCCAGTACTTC. The encoded protein is CASSPAVEETQYF.